This TCR beta chain was profiled in a study of T cell responses to AZD1222 COVID-19 vaccine. The table came from immunoSEQ multiplex PCR; TCRdb's copy has only in-frame clones and leaves some out. In the table there are about 100,000 clones, 90% to 95% of which are singletons. Notes on the study in general: Clonal diversity was possibly underestimated, and white British individuals and females predominated among donors. The reported proportion of spike-specific TCRs targeting unmutated variant regions was nearly half. At 160-218 and 743-854, vaccine-associated CD4 TCRs were dominant, and they spanned spike.

As concerns this clone: As yet, its antigen is unknown.

The source was peripheral blood, collected on day 0 of AZD1222 vaccination. The sequence derives from an adult in good health.

The CDR3 bases are TGCAGTGCTAGTCACGGAACTAACTATGGCTACACCTTC. This codes for CSASHGTNYGYTF. This rearrangement joins TRBV20-1 to TRBJ1-2; D gene unclear. Trimming removed 3 bases from V and 0 bases from J, with 8 bases in between. This CDR3 is 13 amino acids long. Per germline, CDR1 DFQATT and CDR2 SNEGSKA (reference sequence).